Given below is one T cell receptor (beta chain) in context. Its antigen remains unknown. These data are taken from a study of Ad26.COV2.S vaccination and SARS-CoV-2 variants. Overall study: Trial arm assignment for the donor was COV1001 Ad26.COV2.S. Doses of Ad26.COV2.S were injected into muscle once or twice, 56 days apart. Study-wide results and limits: After vaccination, substantial breadth of spike-specific CD8+ and CD4+ responses was reported. Recipients of vaccine and of placebo showed similar breadth of their non-spike TCR repertoires.

The germline gives CDR1 SGHAT, CDR2 FQNNGV. V shed 5 bases and J shed 2 bases, with 6 bases lying between them. This CDR3 is 12 amino acids long. Some clones are missing from TCRdb's copy, which holds only in-frame ones; the method was immunoSEQ multiplex PCR. The repertoire includes about 350,000 clones, less than 90% of them detected once, and roughly 10% sits in the top ten. Treatment of the sample: roughly 20 received Ad26.COV2.S at low or high dose, single or two shots; roughly five received placebo; per-sample allocation not given. Each sample was drawn 63 days after the first injection (of vaccine or placebo).

The rearrangement links TRBV11-2 to TRBJ1-1; D gene ambiguous. The TCR originated in a person between 18 and 65 years old who received the Ad26.COV2.S COVID-19 vaccine or a placebo. The starting material was peripheral blood, obtained in a trial of Ad26.COV2.S vaccine versus placebo. CDR3: CASSRYNTEAFF. CDR3 in DNA: TGTGCCAGCAGCCGATACAACACTGAAGCTTTCTTT. The full variable domain, completed using reference TRBV11-2 and TRBJ1-1, is EAGVAQSPRYKIIEKRQSVAFWCNPISGHATLYWYQQILGQGPKLLIQFQNNGVVDDSQLPKDRFSAERLKGVDSTLKIQPAKLEDSAVYLCASSRYNTEAFFGQGTRLTVV.